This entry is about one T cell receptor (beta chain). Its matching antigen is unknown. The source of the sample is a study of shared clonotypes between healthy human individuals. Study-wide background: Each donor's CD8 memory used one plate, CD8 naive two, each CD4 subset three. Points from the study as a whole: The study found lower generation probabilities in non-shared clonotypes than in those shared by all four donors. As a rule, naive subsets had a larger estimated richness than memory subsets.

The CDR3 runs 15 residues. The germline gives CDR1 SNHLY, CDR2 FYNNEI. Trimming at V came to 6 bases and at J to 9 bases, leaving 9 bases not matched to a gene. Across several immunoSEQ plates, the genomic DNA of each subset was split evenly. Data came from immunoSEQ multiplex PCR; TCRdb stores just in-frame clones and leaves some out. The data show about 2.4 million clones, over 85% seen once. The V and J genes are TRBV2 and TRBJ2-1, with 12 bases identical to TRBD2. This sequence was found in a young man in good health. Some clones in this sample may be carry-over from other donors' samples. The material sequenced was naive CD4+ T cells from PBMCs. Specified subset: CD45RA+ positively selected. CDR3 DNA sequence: TGTGCCAGCAGCGAGACTAGCGGGAGTCAGGGTGAGCAGTTCTTC. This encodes CASSETSGSQGEQFF. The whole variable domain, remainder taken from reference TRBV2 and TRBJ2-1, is EPEVTQTPSHQVTQMGQEVILRCVPISNHLYFYWYRQILGQKVEFLVSFYNNEISEKSEIFDDQFSVERPDGSNFTLKIRSTKLEDSAMYFCASSETSGSQGEQFFGPGTRLTVL.